The rows below give T cell receptor beta chains drawn from one sample of a study of T cell responses to AZD1222 COVID-19 vaccine. Profiling relied on immunoSEQ multiplex PCR, and the TCRdb table lists in-frame clones only, not all of them. The sample lists approximately 90,000 clones; approximately 88% were seen once. This material consisted of peripheral blood, taken on day 0 of AZD1222 vaccination. Receptors were obtained from an adult in good health. Both conserved end residues are part of each CDR3. D genes are given only for firm matches. Some rows mark clone size as missing; the rest say once, few, many or name a class of expanded clone.

j_gene,d_gene,v_gene,abundance,CDR3nt,CDR3aa
TRBJ2-7,TRBD1,TRBV7-9,NA,TGTGCCAGCAGCTCCACTCGTCCGGGACAGGGGTTTAACGAGCAGTACTTC,CASSSTRPGQGFNEQYF
TRBJ2-3,TRBD2,TRBV9,NA,TGTGCCAGCAGCGCCTTACTAGCGGGCGGGACAGATACGCAGTATTTT,CASSALLAGGTDTQYF
TRBJ1-1,NA,TRBV6-5,NA,TGTGCCAGCACCCAGGGGCAGGGGATGACGACTGAAGCTTTCTTT,CASTQGQGMTTEAFF
TRBJ1-6,TRBD1,TRBV11-2,NA,TGTGCCAGCTCCGGACAGGGTAGTTCACCCCTCCACTTT,CASSGQGSSPLHF
TRBJ2-3,NA,TRBV12-5,NA,TGTGCTAGTGGTTTGGTAGTGGCAGATACGCAGTATTTT,CASGLVVADTQYF
TRBJ2-7,NA,TRBV9,few,TGTGCCAGCAGCGTAGTCCCGAGCTCCTACGAGCAGTACTTC,CASSVVPSSYEQYF
TRBJ1-4,NA,TRBV29-1,NA,TGCAGCGGTGGAGACAGACGGAATGAAAAACTGTTTTTT,CSGGDRRNEKLFF
TRBJ2-7,NA,TRBV4-2,once,TGTGCCAGCAGTTCTAGGGGCATATACGAGCAGTACTTC,CASSSRGIYEQYF
TRBJ1-2,NA,TRBV5-4,NA,TGTGCCAGCAGCTCCGGACAGTCGGTCTATGGCTACACCTTC,CASSSGQSVYGYTF
TRBJ1-1,TRBD1,TRBV5-4,NA,TGTGCCAGCAGCGCCACAGGGGGCGCAACTGAAGCTTTCTTT,CASSATGGATEAFF
TRBJ1-4,TRBD1,TRBV4-1,NA,TGCGCCAGCAGCCATGGGGACAGGGTTGATGAAAAACTGTTTTTT,CASSHGDRVDEKLFF
TRBJ1-1,NA,TRBV5-1,NA,TGCGCCAGCAGCTTGGGCAGGGGCGCCACTGAAGCTTTCTTT,CASSLGRGATEAFF
TRBJ2-1,TRBD1,TRBV7-7,NA,TGTGCTAGCAGCGTCGGACAGGGAAGGGCTGAGCAGTTCTTC,CASSVGQGRAEQFF
TRBJ1-4,TRBD1,TRBV28,NA,TGTGCCAGCAGTCCGCCATCGTACAGGGGTGAAAAACTGTTTTTT,CASSPPSYRGEKLFF
TRBJ2-5,TRBD2,TRBV5-1,NA,TGCGCCAGCAGCTTGTCTAGCGGCGTTTTAGGAGAGACCCAGTACTTC,CASSLSSGVLGETQYF
TRBJ2-1,NA,TRBV6-5,NA,TGTGCCAGCAGGGCCGGGTTCAGCTCCTACAATGAGCAGTTCTTC,CASRAGFSSYNEQFF
TRBJ2-1,NA,TRBV28,NA,TGTGCCAGCAGTTTAGGCACCAGCTCCTACAATGAGCAGTTCTTC,CASSLGTSSYNEQFF
TRBJ2-2,NA,TRBV5-1,few,TGCGCCAGCGCAGCGTCTCTAACGAACACCGGGGAGCTGTTTTTT,CASAASLTNTGELFF
TRBJ2-1,NA,TRBV24-1,NA,TGTGCCACCAGTGATTCGGCTAGCGATTCCTTTGAGCAGTTCTTC,CATSDSASDSFEQFF
TRBJ2-1,NA,TRBV11-2,NA,TGTGCCAGCAGCTTACCAGGGCGCTACAATGAGCAGTTCTTC,CASSLPGRYNEQFF
TRBJ2-1,TRBD1,TRBV7-8,NA,TGTGCCAGCAGCTTAGCCTACCGGGACAGGGGAATGGGTGAGCAGTTCTTC,CASSLAYRDRGMGEQFF
TRBJ2-1,NA,TRBV12-3/TRBV12-4,NA,TGTGCCAGCAGTTCCGACCGAACAAGGCAGTTCTTC,CASSSDRTRQFF
TRBJ1-5,NA,TRBV3-1/TRBV3-2,NA,TGTGCCAGCAGCCTAGGGACTCAAACTAGAGCCTCTAGCAATCAGCCCCAGCATTTT,CASSLGTQTRASSNQPQHF
TRBJ1-6,TRBD1,TRBV9,NA,TGTGCCAGCAGCGCAAGTAGCGACAGGGTCGGCGGTTCACCCCTCCACTTT,CASSASSDRVGGSPLHF
TRBJ2-7,NA,TRBV7-2,NA,TGTGCCAGCAGCACCCGTTCTGGGGGATCCTACGAGCAGTACTTC,CASSTRSGGSYEQYF
TRBJ1-3,TRBD1,TRBV19,NA,TGTGCCAGTAGCCCGGGACAGCTCTCTGGAAACACCATATATTTT,CASSPGQLSGNTIYF
TRBJ2-3,TRBD2,TRBV7-9,NA,TGTGCCAGCAGCTTAGCGCGGGGGGGGCGCACAGATACGCAGTATTTT,CASSLARGGRTDTQYF
TRBJ1-2,NA,TRBV19,NA,TGTGCCAGTAGTCTGAACTATGGCTACACCTTC,CASSLNYGYTF
TRBJ2-2,NA,TRBV11-3,NA,TGTGCCAGCAGCTTAGGCCGGACCGGGGAGCTGTTTTTT,CASSLGRTGELFF
TRBJ2-1,TRBD2,TRBV5-1,NA,TGCGCCAGCAGCTTACCGAGCGGGACTTCCTACAATGAGCAGTTCTTC,CASSLPSGTSYNEQFF
TRBJ1-1,TRBD1,TRBV5-1,NA,TGCGCCAGCAGCTTGGCCTCACAGGGGCCCCTTTTCTTT,CASSLASQGPLFF
TRBJ2-7,NA,TRBV6-5,NA,TGTGCCAGCAGTAGGGGGACCGAGAGCTCCTACGAGCAGTACTTC,CASSRGTESSYEQYF
TRBJ1-4,TRBD1,TRBV5-6,NA,TGTGCCAGCAGCAAGGGACAGGGAGCAGAAAAACTGTTTTTT,CASSKGQGAEKLFF
TRBJ2-3,NA,TRBV7-3,NA,TGTGCCAGCAGCTTAATCCCGGCAGATACGCAGTATTTT,CASSLIPADTQYF
TRBJ1-5,NA,TRBV20-1,NA,TGCAGTGCTCAGCAGCCCCAGCATTTT,CSAQQPQHF
TRBJ1-2,NA,TRBV5-1,NA,TGCGCCAGCAGCAATGGACCGCCTTCATATGGCTACACCTTC,CASSNGPPSYGYTF
TRBJ1-1,NA,TRBV15,few,TGTGCCACCAGCAGAGGAGGGGGGAGGTCCACTGAAGCTTTCTTT,CATSRGGGRSTEAFF
TRBJ1-2,TRBD1,TRBV16,NA,TGTGCCAGCAGCCAATCTAGGACAGGGTTCGGCTACACCTTC,CASSQSRTGFGYTF
TRBJ2-7,NA,TRBV2,NA,TGTGCCAGCAGGGGCTCCGGACAGTTTTACGAGCAGTACTTC,CASRGSGQFYEQYF
TRBJ2-3,TRBD1,TRBV6-5,NA,TGTGCCAGCAGTCCTCACAGGGGGCAGGTGGATACGCAGTATTTT,CASSPHRGQVDTQYF
TRBJ1-2,TRBD1,TRBV19,NA,TGTGCCAGTAGTATGTGGTGGAGGGACAGATCTAACTATGGCTACACCTTC,CASSMWWRDRSNYGYTF
TRBJ2-1,NA,TRBV5-1,NA,TGCGCCAGCAGCTTGGGGATCAGTTCCGTGGGTGAGCAGTTCTTC,CASSLGISSVGEQFF
TRBJ2-7,TRBD2,TRBV5-8,NA,TGTGCCAGCAGCTCTGGACTAGTAATCCACGAGCAGTACTTC,CASSSGLVIHEQYF
TRBJ2-7,NA,TRBV11-2,NA,TGTGCCAGCAGCTTAGTCGCCACCTACGAGCAGTACTTC,CASSLVATYEQYF
TRBJ1-3,NA,TRBV5-4,NA,TGTGCCAGCAGCTTGGCCATGGGGGGCGTATCTGGAAACACCATATATTTT,CASSLAMGGVSGNTIYF